Listed below are T cell receptor beta chains from one sample, sequenced in a study of blood T cell repertoires in COVID-19. Produced via immunoSEQ multiplex PCR; TCRdb's table is partial and in-frame only. Among hundreds of thousands of clones listed, just over 85% were seen once. The sample was peripheral blood. These TCRs come from a man aged 45-65 years with COVID-19, enrolled during active disease. The CDR3 runs from the conserved cysteine through the conserved F or W.

J gene	V gene	CDR3 protein
TRBJ1-4	TRBV28	CASSLVVTNEKLFF
TRBJ1-1	TRBV12-3/TRBV12-4	CASSLDGSRRAFF
TRBJ1-4	TRBV6-2/TRBV6-3	CASSDDRMRPTNEKLFF
TRBJ1-4	TRBV19	CAGEVSNEKLFF
TRBJ1-6	TRBV5-5	CASSLGLDNSPLHF
TRBJ1-1	TRBV28	CASNPTGTGGVEAFF
TRBJ2-7	TRBV5-1	CASSSPPFSGISYEQYF
TRBJ1-5	TRBV5-8	CASSLAPQPQHF
TRBJ2-5	TRBV11-2	CASSLVPDTTPPETQYF
TRBJ1-1	TRBV4-3	CASSNLISTGEAFF
TRBJ2-7	TRBV28	CASSLQQLIYEQYF
TRBJ2-3	TRBV11-2	CASSQGTVPLTDTQYF
TRBJ2-1	TRBV6-6	CASNDRGLNEQFF
TRBJ1-3	TRBV18	CASSPPAVTGNTIYF
TRBJ2-2	TRBV6-4	CASSDTGQGANTGELFF
TRBJ2-3	TRBV5-4	CASSLGGATDTQYF
TRBJ2-1	TRBV4-1	CASSQGTSGTYNEQFF
TRBJ1-2	TRBV3-1/TRBV3-2	CASSQGQNYGYTF
TRBJ2-6	TRBV5-1	CASSLVGGDRVLSGANVLTF
TRBJ1-2	TRBV29-1	CSVAEGVGYGYTF
TRBJ2-7	TRBV3-1/TRBV3-2	CASSRGTASGEQYF
TRBJ2-7	TRBV19	CASSIIWLDEQYF
TRBJ1-2	TRBV3-1/TRBV3-2	CASSPSSNYGYTF
TRBJ2-7	TRBV5-1	CASSTQGTGTGDYEQYF
TRBJ1-3	TRBV19	CASTTLPIGNTIYF
TRBJ2-1	TRBV12-3/TRBV12-4	CASSWTHNEQFF
TRBJ1-1	TRBV27	CASSLSSAGTEAFF
TRBJ2-2	TRBV5-1	CASSLYGGETGELFF